The 19 T cell receptor beta chains below were found in one sample sequenced in a study of blood T cells in healthy people across ages. For the second PCR, which ran for 7 to 11 cycles, a sample-barcoded 5' primer and a J-beta primer mix were used. Each CDR3 protein gets one entry after TCRdb re-called the 5' RACE reads with MiXCR. The sample carries a few hundred thousand distinct CDR3 sequences, over 45% recorded once. The specimen was blood. The receptor source for this set is a man aged 55 to 70 in good health.

The rearrangement joins TRBV12-3 or TRBV12-4 to TRBJ2-7; 11 nucleotides line up with TRBD2. The length of the CDR3 is 17 residues. J gave up 4 bases and V 4 bases, and 12 bases lay outside the gene matches. This chain's CDR3 is CASSSVVAGGHSYEQYF. The CDR3 DNA reads as TGTGCCAGCAGTTCGGTGGTAGCGGGGGGGCATTCTTACGAGCAGTACTTC.

This clonotype was seen more than once but under ten times. The V gene is TRBV6-6, the J gene TRBJ1-2; 9 bases match TRBD1. The CDR3 loop spans 13 amino acids. V lost 5 bases to trimming and J lost 7 bases; unmatched junction nucleotides: 5. Per the germline V gene, CDR1 is MNHNY and CDR2 is SVGAGI (reference sequence). This CDR3 is CASSGGDRAGYTF. CDR3 in DNA: TGTGCCAGCAGTGGGGGGGACAGGGCTGGCTACACCTTC.

As for this clonotype: A much larger clone differs from this one at a single base, so this may be a read error. This sequence joins TRBV29-1 and TRBJ2-4; 8 bases match TRBD1. The DNA end lines up better with TRBJ2-7; the J call may be wrong. The CDR3 runs 13 residues. The V gene's germline CDR1 is SQVTM and CDR2 ANQGSEA. In DNA form, the CDR3 reads TGCAGCGCGACAGGGGCCCTTAGCTACGAGCAGTACTTC. This encodes CSATGALSYEQYF.

This clonotype was counted many times. The V call is TRBV12-3 or TRBV12-4, the J call TRBJ2-7; maybe TRBD2 (6 bases). V was pared by 2 bases and J by 0 bases, with 11 bases between. CDR3 size: 15 residues. CDR3 in DNA: TGTGCCAGCAGTTTAACGGACGGGAGCTCCTACGAGCAGTACTTC. The encoded protein is CASSLTDGSSYEQYF.

The table lists this clonotype with a count of one. This chain links TRBV12-3 or TRBV12-4 with TRBJ2-7; 8 bases agree with TRBD2. The V segment lost 5 bases and the J segment 2 bases; nucleotides outside the gene matches: 8. The CDR3 is 15 amino acids. The CDR3: CASSPRGLVAYEQYF. Written as DNA, the CDR3 is TGTGCCAGCAGTCCCCGGGGACTAGTAGCCTACGAGCAGTACTTC.

The chain recombines TRBV5-1 with TRBJ2-3; D perhaps matches TRBD2 (5 bases). Per germline, CDR1 SGHRS and CDR2 YFSETQ. Trimming took 3 bases from V and 6 from J, leaving 14 bases between them. CDR3 length: 14 residues. The CDR3 nucleotides are TGCGCCAGCAGCTCCCAGGCGGGTTTGGATACGCAGTATTTT. Translating gives CASSSQAGLDTQYF.

This clonotype showed up just once. The chain joins TRBV6-2 or TRBV6-3 to TRBJ2-2; 7 nucleotides agree with TRBD1. The CDR3 has 16 residues. J was trimmed by 7 bases and V by 0 bases; bases with no gene match: 8. The germline CDR1 and CDR2 sequences are MNHEY and SVGEGT. For the CDR3, the DNA is TGTGCCAGCAGTTACTCAAGAGGGGGCTCACACGGGGAGCTGTTTTTT. It is translated as CASSYSRGGSHGELFF.

The V gene is TRBV5-8, the J gene TRBJ2-5; D remains unclear. V gave up 6 bases and J gave up 1 base, with 10 bases separating them. The germline CDR1 and CDR2 sequences are SGHTS and YDEGEE. The CDR3 runs to 13 residues. In DNA form, the CDR3 reads TGTGCCAGCACTGAGAGTCTCCAAGAGACCCAGTACTTC. It yields the protein CASTESLQETQYF.

The V call is TRBV6-5, the J call TRBJ2-5, with TRBD1 identical over 9 bases. The CDR3 sequence is 17 residues long. The J segment lost 3 bases and the V segment lost 2 bases, leaving 10 bases of the junction unmatched. Germline V gene data show CDR1 as MNHEY and CDR2 as SVGAGI. The CDR3 bases are TGTGCCAGCAGTTACGCTGGGTTGGGACAGGGAAAAGAGACCCAGTACTTC. This sequence encodes CASSYAGLGQGKETQYF.

Many counts were recorded for this clonotype. The chain uses TRBV4-3 and TRBJ2-1; D uncertain. Deletions cut 2 bases from V and 0 bases from J, with 5 bases between. In germline, CDR1 is LGHNA, CDR2 YSLEER. The CDR3 consists of 14 residues. CDR3 nucleotides: TGCGCCAGCAGCCAATTTGGCTCCTACAATGAGCAGTTCTTC. Protein sequence: CASSQFGSYNEQFF.

V is TRBV9 and J is TRBJ2-5, with 8 bases matching TRBD1. The J call is in doubt because the DNA end fits TRBJ2-7 better. Germline V gene lookup returns CDR1 SGDLS and CDR2 YYNGEE. The CDR3 is 13 residues long. For the CDR3, the DNA is TGTGCCAGCAGCTCAAGACAGGGGAACGAGCAGTACTTC. Its translation is CASSSRQGNEQYF.

CDR3 amino acids: CSARGGSTYEQYF. The CDR3 DNA reads TGCAGTGCTAGAGGGGGCTCGACCTACGAGCAGTACTTC. The chain couples TRBV20-1 to TRBJ2-7; possible D gene TRBD1, 5 bases. CDR1 and CDR2 from the germline V gene are DFQATT and SNEGSKA (reference sequence). The CDR3 sequence is 13 residues long. V lost 1 base and J lost 2, with 9 bases in between.

This clonotype was seen a handful of times. This chain links TRBV7-2 with TRBJ1-2; unclear D gene. V gave up 1 base and J gave up 2 bases, with 11 bases separating them. Germline lookup yields CDR1 SGHTA and CDR2 FQGNSA. This CDR3 is built from 15 residues. The CDR3 coding sequence is TGTGCCAGCAGCTTAGAGCCAGGAGAGAACTATGGCTACACCTTC. It is translated as CASSLEPGENYGYTF.

This clonotype showed up many times. The chain recombines TRBV12-3 or TRBV12-4 with TRBJ2-1; TRBD2 aligns across 8 bases. CDR3 length: 15 amino acids. V trimming: 1 base; J trimming: 4 bases; junction bases outside the gene matches: 3. The CDR3: CASSLGTSSYNEQFF. CDR3 in DNA: TGTGCCAGCAGTTTAGGGACTAGCTCTTACAATGAGCAGTTCTTC.

The V gene is TRBV28, the J gene TRBJ2-2; TRBD2 matches 11 bases. Germline CDR1 MDHEN, CDR2 SYDVKM. This CDR3 is built from 16 residues. V shed 6 bases and J 8 bases; nucleotides not matched to a gene: 11. The CDR3 DNA sequence: TGTGCCAGCAGGAGGCTAGCGGGGGGAAGAAGAGGGGAGCTGTTTTTT. It translates to CASRRLAGGRRGELFF.

The chain employs TRBV7-2 and TRBJ2-3; 8 bases map to TRBD1. CDR1 and CDR2 from the germline V gene are SGHTA and FQGNSA. The CDR3 runs to 16 residues. V lost 5 bases, J lost 4 bases, and 11 bases stayed unmatched. The CDR3 DNA reads as TGTGCCAGCAGCCCGAGGACAGGGCTCATGGCAGATACGCAGTATTTT. This codes for CASSPRTGLMADTQYF.

The CDR3 nucleotides read TGTGCCAGCAGCTTAGTTGGCAGTAGCACAGATACGCAGTATTTT. Protein product: CASSLVGSSTDTQYF. The chain joins TRBV7-2 to TRBJ2-3; D call uncertain. Germline lookup yields CDR1 SGHTA and CDR2 FQGNSA. V was shortened by 1 base and J by 0 bases, with 8 bases between the two germline ends. This CDR3 has 15 amino acids.

This clonotype showed up just a few times. The V and J genes are TRBV20-1 and TRBJ2-7; D gene ambiguous. V lost 3 bases, J lost 2 bases, and 17 bases lay in between. The CDR3 is made up of 15 amino acids. The germline gives CDR1 DFQATT, CDR2 SNEGSKA (reference sequence). CDR3 sequence: CSASPENTLAYEQYF. The CDR3 DNA sequence: TGCAGTGCTAGCCCTGAGAACACCCTCGCCTACGAGCAGTACTTC.

CDR3 bases: TGTGCCAGCAGCTTAGGTCCCCGCAGTAGTGAGACCCAGTACTTC. Amino acids: CASSLGPRSSETQYF. The chain couples TRBV11-2 to TRBJ2-5; D not certain. From germline, CDR1 is SGHAT and CDR2 FQNNGV. The CDR3 is 15 residues long. Between the trimmed V and J ends, which lost 1 base and 5 bases, there was a span of 14 bases.